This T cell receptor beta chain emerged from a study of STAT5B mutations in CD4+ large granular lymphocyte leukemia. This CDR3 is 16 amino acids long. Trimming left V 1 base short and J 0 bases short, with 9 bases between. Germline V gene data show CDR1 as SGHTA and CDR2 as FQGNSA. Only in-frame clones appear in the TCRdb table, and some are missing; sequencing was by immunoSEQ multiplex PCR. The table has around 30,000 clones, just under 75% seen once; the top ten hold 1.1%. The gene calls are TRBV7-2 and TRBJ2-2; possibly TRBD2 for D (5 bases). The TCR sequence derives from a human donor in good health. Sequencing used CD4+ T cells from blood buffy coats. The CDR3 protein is CASSLGAGSNTGELFF. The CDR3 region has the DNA TGTGCCAGCAGCTTAGGGGCGGGTTCGAACACCGGGGAGCTGTTTTTT.